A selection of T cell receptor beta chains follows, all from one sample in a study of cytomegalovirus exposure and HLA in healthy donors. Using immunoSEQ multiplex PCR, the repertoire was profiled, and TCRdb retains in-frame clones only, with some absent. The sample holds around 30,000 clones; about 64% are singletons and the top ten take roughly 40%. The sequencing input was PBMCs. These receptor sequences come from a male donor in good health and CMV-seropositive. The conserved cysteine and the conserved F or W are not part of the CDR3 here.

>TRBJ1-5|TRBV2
ASSEGDSNQPQH
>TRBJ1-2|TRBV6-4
ASREGQGKGYT
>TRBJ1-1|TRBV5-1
ASSPDTGMNTEAF
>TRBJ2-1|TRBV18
ASSRQAGENEQF
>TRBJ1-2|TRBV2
ASREAGGPFYGYT
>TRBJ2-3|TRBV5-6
ASRRTGGDLDTQY
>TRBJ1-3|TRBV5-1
ASSLGTGGPGGNTIY
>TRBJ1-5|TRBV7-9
SSSLALGGAIQPQH
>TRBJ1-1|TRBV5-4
ASSLGVMNTEAF
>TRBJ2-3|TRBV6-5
ATRDSYLSTDTQY
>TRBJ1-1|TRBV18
ASSRGQGAGNTEAF
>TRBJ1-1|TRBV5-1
ASSLQSGQGGTEAF
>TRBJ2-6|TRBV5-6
ASRPTGAGANVLT
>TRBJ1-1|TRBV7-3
ASSVSQGAVTEAF
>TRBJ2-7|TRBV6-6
ASTGRSGSEQY
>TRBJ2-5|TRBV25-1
ASRDRGAGPETQY
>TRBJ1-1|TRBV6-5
ASSRRGQAF
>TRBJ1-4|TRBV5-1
ASSLNGQGSEKLF
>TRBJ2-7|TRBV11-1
ASSLPLGASYEQY
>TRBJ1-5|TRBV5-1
ASSLGEGLAQH
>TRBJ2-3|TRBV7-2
ASRTGGGPTDTQY
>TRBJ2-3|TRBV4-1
ASSQQPSGRAADTQY
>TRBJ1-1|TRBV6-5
ASSYEGGGVAF
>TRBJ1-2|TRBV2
ASSERHILNYGYT
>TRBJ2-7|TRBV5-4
ASRREAGLIYEQY
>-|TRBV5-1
ASSKNPELAVNEQY
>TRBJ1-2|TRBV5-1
ASSTGQLGYGYT
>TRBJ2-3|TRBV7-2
ASSPRADFQY
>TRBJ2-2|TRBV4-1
ASSQDGRYTGELF
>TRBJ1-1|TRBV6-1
ASILDRGNTEAF
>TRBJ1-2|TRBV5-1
ASSFLGRDRGSYGYT
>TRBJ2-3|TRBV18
ASSPLRDTQY
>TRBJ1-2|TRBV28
ASGFLSQGYGYT
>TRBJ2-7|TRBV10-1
ASSEGDRANEQY
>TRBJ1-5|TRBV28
ASRQGGQPQH
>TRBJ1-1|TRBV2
ASRETENTEAF
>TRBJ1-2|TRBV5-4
ASSLGQNGYT
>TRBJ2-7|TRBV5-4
ASSLGSGTGYEQY
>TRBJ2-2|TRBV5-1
ASSLEVGGPGELF
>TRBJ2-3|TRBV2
ASREKSRGDTQY
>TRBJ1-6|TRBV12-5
ASAAAETANSPLH
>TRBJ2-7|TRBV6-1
ASRAPSSYEQY
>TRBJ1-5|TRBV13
ASSLGQGEPQH
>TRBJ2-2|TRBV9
ASSPGQVNTGELF
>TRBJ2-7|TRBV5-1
ASSLEFGYEQY
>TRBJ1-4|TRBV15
ATSRSGQGREKLF
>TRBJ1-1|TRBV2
ASSEGGAF
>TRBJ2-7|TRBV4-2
ASSATGAPYEQY
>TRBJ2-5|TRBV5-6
ASSFLRGSQETQY
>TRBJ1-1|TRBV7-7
ASSSNKNTEAF
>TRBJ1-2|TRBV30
ACSPSTRNYGYT
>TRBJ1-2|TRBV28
ASSLSFSGSYT